This passage covers 10 T cell receptor beta chains from one sample sequenced in a study of T-cell reconstitution after alpha-beta-depleted transplantation in children. Unique molecular identifiers were incorporated during preparation of the TCRbeta library. Each CDR3 protein is one row after TCRdb ran MiXCR on the PCR reads. There are 600,000 to 700,000 distinct CDR3 sequences in the sample; approximately 17% occur only once, and approximately 1.1% lies in the top ten. The sample consisted of PBMCs from the stem cell graft donor, taken from the stem cell graft. The receptors derive from a human donor who donated a stem cell graft to a child with acute myeloid leukemia.

This clonotype was observed at least ten times. The gene calls are TRBV10-3 and TRBJ2-7; TRBD1 matches at 10 bases. V shed 3 bases, J shed 0 bases, and the junction held 5 bases outside the gene matches. CDR1 ENHRY and CDR2 SYGVKD come from the germline V gene. This CDR3 region has 16 residues. The CDR3 DNA reads as TGTGCCATCAGTGATCCGGGACAGGGGTTCTCCTACGAGCAGTACTTC. This sequence encodes CAISDPGQGFSYEQYF.

This chain connects TRBV2 to TRBJ2-3; 10 nucleotides agree with TRBD2. Losses at the gene ends were 3 bases for V and 0 bases for J; bases not matched to a gene: 9. The CDR3 has 18 amino acids. Germline CDR1 reads SNHLY; CDR2 reads FYNNEI. CDR3 in amino acids: CASSDGSSGGLSTDTQYF. The CDR3 coding sequence is TGTGCCAGCAGTGATGGGTCTAGCGGGGGCCTTAGCACAGATACGCAGTATTTT.

This sequence joins TRBV10-2 and TRBJ2-7; D not certain. Germline V gene lookup returns CDR1 WSHSY and CDR2 SAAADI. The CDR3 totals 13 residues. Trimming left V 2 bases short and J 4 bases short, with 9 bases between. CDR3 DNA sequence: TGCGCCAGCAGTGAGAGAGGACGTTACGAGCAGTACGTC. Encoded protein: CASSERGRYEQYV.

This sequence joins TRBV29-1 and TRBJ2-1; no firm D call. Trimming pared 3 bases from V and 6 bases from J, leaving 12 bases between. The germline CDR1 and CDR2 sequences are SQVTM and ANQGSEA. The length of the CDR3 is 13 residues. CDR3 loop: CSVDPERINEQFF. For the CDR3, the DNA is TGCAGCGTTGACCCGGAACGGATCAATGAGCAGTTCTTC.

The gene calls are TRBV5-1 and TRBJ1-3; 8 nucleotides line up with TRBD1. The V and J ends lost 0 bases and 4 bases, in that order; junction bases with no gene match: 3. This CDR3 is 15 amino acids long. Germline V gene lookup returns CDR1 SGHRS and CDR2 YFSETQ. The CDR3 loop is CASSLGQGIGNTIYF. CDR3 coding DNA: TGCGCCAGCAGCTTGGGACAGGGGATCGGAAACACCATATATTTT.

The table lists this clonotype with a few counts. The rearrangement joins TRBV4-3 to TRBJ2-7, with D unresolved. Trimming cost V 4 bases and J 1 base, with 14 bases left between them. From germline, CDR1 is LGHNA and CDR2 YSLEER. The CDR3 contains 15 residues. CDR3 amino acids: CASSPDSEASYEQYF. The CDR3 DNA sequence: TGCGCCAGCAGCCCCGATAGTGAAGCATCCTACGAGCAGTACTTC.

The chain is built from TRBV4-3 and TRBJ2-2, with D tentatively TRBD1 (6 bases). The CDR3 is 17 amino acids. Trimming took off 4 bases at V and 2 bases at J, with 17 bases between the two ends. The germline V gene has CDR1 LGHNA and CDR2 YSLEER. This chain's CDR3 is CASSLTWDTINTGELFF. The CDR3, as DNA: TGCGCCAGCAGCCTTACGTGGGACACCATTAACACCGGGGAGCTGTTTTTT.

The chain has TRBV7-2 and TRBJ2-3; a possible D gene is TRBD2 (5 bases). The CDR3 spans 15 residues. Germline V gene data show CDR1 as SGHTA and CDR2 as FQGNSA. The germline V and J ends were trimmed by 5 bases and 2 bases, with 14 bases remaining between them. CDR3 coding DNA: TGTGCCAGCAGCGATGGGCAGCTAGCCACAGATACGCAGTATTTT. Protein product: CASSDGQLATDTQYF. The full variable domain, rest sourced from reference TRBV7-2 and TRBJ2-3, is GAGVSQSPSNKVTEKGKDVELRCDPISGHTALYWYRQSLGQGLEFLIYFQGNSAPDKSGLPSDRFSAERTGGSVSTLTIQRTQQEDSAVYLCASSDGQLATDTQYFGPGTRLTVL.

The rearrangement links TRBV7-6 to TRBJ2-3, with D possibly called TRBD1 or TRBD2 (5 bases each). The V end lost 5 bases, the J end lost 2 bases, and 17 bases lay between the germline ends. The CDR3 contains 16 residues. The V gene's germline CDR1 is SGHVS and CDR2 FNYEAQ. As DNA, the CDR3 is TGTGCCAGCAGCCTCCGGGGCTCAGGGAACACAGATACGCAGTATTTT. Translating it yields CASSLRGSGNTDTQYF.

This sequence joins TRBV7-9 and TRBJ2-1, with no clear D. Looked up from germline, CDR1 is SEHNR and CDR2 is FQNEAQ (reference sequence). There are 13 residues in the CDR3. Trimming removed 3 bases at V and 7 bases at J, with 10 bases between. The CDR3 DNA sequence: TGTGCCAGCAGCTTCGCTCAGCGAAATGAGCAGTTCTTC. As protein: CASSFAQRNEQFF. The whole variable domain, remainder taken from reference TRBV7-9 and TRBJ2-1, is DTGVSQNPRHKITKRGQNVTFRCDPISEHNRLYWYRQTLGQGPEFLTYFQNEAQLEKSRLLSDRFSAERPKGSFSTLEIQRTEQGDSAMYLCASSFAQRNEQFFGPGTRLTVL.